This is a list of T cell receptor beta chains from one sample in a study of cytomegalovirus exposure and HLA in healthy donors. TCRdb keeps only in-frame clones here, not all; method: immunoSEQ multiplex PCR. The repertoire has about 120,000 clones, 65% to 75% of them found once; the top ten carry 3% to 5%. Sequenced sample: PBMCs. The receptors derive from a man aged 40-55 years in good health and CMV-seropositive. Both conserved end residues are part of each CDR3. The D gene is left open where the match is weak. Clone size is not always given. Where it is, it says once, few, many or a class for expanded clones.

J	size	D	V	DNA	CDR3
TRBJ1-2	-	TRBD1	TRBV27	TGTGCCAGCAGGGACAGGGGTTTGGGGTATGGCTACACCTTC	CASRDRGLGYGYTF
TRBJ1-1	-	-	TRBV6-5	TGTGCCAGCACCCCTGGGCAGATGAACACTGAAGCTTTCTTT	CASTPGQMNTEAFF
TRBJ1-1	-	TRBD1	TRBV19	TGTGCCAGTATGGGACAGGAGAACACTGAAGCTTTCTTT	CASMGQENTEAFF
TRBJ2-7	-	-	TRBV9	TGTGCCAGCAGCGGAGGGACTTCCTACGAGCAGTACTTC	CASSGGTSYEQYF
TRBJ1-6	-	-	TRBV10-3	TGTGCCATCAGTGAAAAGGGGCCCTCCTATAATTCACCCCTCCACTTT	CAISEKGPSYNSPLHF
TRBJ2-1	-	TRBD1	TRBV30	TGTGCCTGGATCAAAGGGGGGACAGGGGTAGACAATGAGCAGTTCTTC	CAWIKGGTGVDNEQFF
TRBJ2-7	-	TRBD2	TRBV29-1	TGCAGCGTTGGGGGACTAGCGGGAGGCGGCGAGCAGTACTTC	CSVGGLAGGGEQYF
TRBJ1-2	-	-	TRBV2	TGTGCCAGCAGTGAAGAACGGGGGAGTAATGGCTACACCTTC	CASSEERGSNGYTF
TRBJ2-7	-	TRBD2	TRBV6-5	TGTGCCAGCAGTGAACTAGCGAGCTCCTACGAGCAGTACTTC	CASSELASSYEQYF
TRBJ2-2	-	TRBD2	TRBV10-3	TGTGCCATCAAAGTTACTAGCGGGAATAACACCGGGGAGCTGTTTTTT	CAIKVTSGNNTGELFF
TRBJ2-4	-	TRBD1	TRBV7-9	TGTGCCAGCGCCGGGACAGGTCTTCTAGCCAAAAACATTCAGTACTTC	CASAGTGLLAKNIQYF
TRBJ1-6	once	-	TRBV10-3	TGTGCCATCAGTGGGACACTCTGGGCACCCCTCCACTTT	CAISGTLWAPLHF
TRBJ2-7	-	-	TRBV15	TGTGCCACCAGCAGAGTTGGGAGCACCTACGAGCAGTACTTC	CATSRVGSTYEQYF
TRBJ2-1	-	TRBD2	TRBV18	TGTGCCAGCTCACCGGGACTAGCGGGAGTTGGAGATGAGCAGTTCTTC	CASSPGLAGVGDEQFF
TRBJ1-2	-	TRBD1	TRBV19	TGTGCCAGTAAAAGGACAGGGGGCGGCTATGGCTACACCTTC	CASKRTGGGYGYTF
TRBJ2-5	-	TRBD2	TRBV19	TGTGCCAGTAGTCGAACACTAGCGGACCAAGAGACCCAGTACTTC	CASSRTLADQETQYF
TRBJ2-7	-	-	TRBV6-5	TGTGCCAGCAGTTACACCAGTAACTCCTACGAGCAGTACTTC	CASSYTSNSYEQYF
TRBJ2-1	-	TRBD2	TRBV5-1	TGCGCCAGCAGCCGGACTAGCGGGAGGTCCTCCTACAATGAGCAGTTCTTC	CASSRTSGRSSYNEQFF
TRBJ2-5	few	-	TRBV5-1	TGCGCCAGCAAGCTCAATCTCCAAGAGACCCAGTACTTC	CASKLNLQETQYF
TRBJ2-1	-	-	TRBV4-1	TGCGCCAGCAGCCTACAACTACTAGCCGAACGGGAGCAGTTCTTC	CASSLQLLAEREQFF
TRBJ1-2	-	-	TRBV4-3	TGCGCCAGCAGCCAAGATAGGCGGGTCTATGGCTACACCTTC	CASSQDRRVYGYTF
TRBJ1-1	-	-	TRBV6-4	TGTGCCAGCAGCGCGACAGAGAACACTGAAGCTTTCTTT	CASSATENTEAFF
TRBJ2-7	-	TRBD1	TRBV5-6	TGTGCCAGCAGCTTGGCCCAACCGGGACAGGAGTACTTC	CASSLAQPGQEYF
TRBJ1-5	-	-	TRBV15	TGTGCCACCAGCAGTGTTCACGACAAGGCTCAGCCCCAGCATTTT	CATSSVHDKAQPQHF
TRBJ2-7	-	-	TRBV4-1	TGCGCCAGCAGCCAAGGGAGGGCCTCCTACGAGCAGTACTTC	CASSQGRASYEQYF
TRBJ1-5	once	-	TRBV7-8	TGTGCCAGCAGCTTAGGGTACCCAAGCGAGGGTCAGCCCCAGCATTTT	CASSLGYPSEGQPQHF
TRBJ2-3	-	TRBD2	TRBV7-2	TGTGCCAGCAGCCCCGGACTAGCGGGAGGGCGGTCGGTAGATACGCAGTATTTT	CASSPGLAGGRSVDTQYF
TRBJ2-7	few	TRBD2	TRBV27	TGTGCCAGCACCCCATACCCGGGGGGCTACGAGCAGTACTTC	CASTPYPGGYEQYF
TRBJ1-4	-	TRBD1	TRBV7-2	TGTGCCAGCAGCCTACTTAAGGGACAGGGGTTTTCAACTAATGAAAAACTGTTTTTT	CASSLLKGQGFSTNEKLFF
TRBJ1-3	-	TRBD1	TRBV28	TGTGCCAGCAGTTTGGCCGGGACAGCTGGAAACACCATATATTTT	CASSLAGTAGNTIYF
TRBJ2-5	few	TRBD2	TRBV7-7	TGTGCTAGCAGCTTAGCGGGAGGGATTGTGGAGACCCAGTACTTC	CASSLAGGIVETQYF
TRBJ2-3	few	-	TRBV7-2	TGTGCCAGCGCGGAGTCAGATACGCAGTATTTT	CASAESDTQYF
TRBJ2-7	-	-	TRBV5-1	TGCGCCAGCAGCTTGGCAGGGCGGTACGAGCAGTACTTC	CASSLAGRYEQYF
TRBJ1-2	-	TRBD1	TRBV10-3	TGTGCCATCAGTGCGGACAGGAAGGATGGCTACACCTTC	CAISADRKDGYTF
TRBJ1-2	-	-	TRBV11-2	TGTGCCAGCAGCTTAACAGGGTTAGGTGGCTACACCTTC	CASSLTGLGGYTF
TRBJ2-2	-	-	TRBV19	TGTGCCAGTATAGGAGGGGGCGTAAGCACCGGGGAGCTGTTTTTT	CASIGGGVSTGELFF
TRBJ2-5	-	TRBD2	TRBV9	TGTGCCAGCAGCGCCCCACCGGGAGGGAACCAAGAGACCCAGTACTTC	CASSAPPGGNQETQYF
TRBJ2-7	-	TRBD2	TRBV5-1	TGCGCCAGCAGCCTGTCCGGGACTAGCGGCCTCGAGCAGTACTTC	CASSLSGTSGLEQYF
TRBJ2-5	-	-	TRBV27	TGTGCCAGCAGTCCCCTAGGAGAGAACCAAGAGACCCGGTACTTC	CASSPLGENQETRYF
TRBJ1-5	-	-	TRBV21-1	TGTGCCAGCAGCAAAGTTGTGGCGGATTGCAATCAGCCCCAGCATTTT	CASSKVVADCNQPQHF
TRBJ2-3	few	TRBD1	TRBV29-1	TGCAGCGTCGGACGGACAGGGGGTTCGAATACGCAGTATTTT	CSVGRTGGSNTQYF
TRBJ1-2	-	-	TRBV25-1	TGTGCCAGCGGGGGGGTCCGCGTTGGGGATGGCTACACCTTC	CASGGVRVGDGYTF
TRBJ2-3	-	TRBD1	TRBV11-3	TGTGCCAGCAGCCCTAGGCAGGGGGCGTCTGGAACAGATACGCAGTATTTT	CASSPRQGASGTDTQYF
TRBJ2-1	-	-	TRBV5-1	TGCGCCAGCAGCTTAGTCGGGCTAGCAAACAATGAGCAGTTCTTC	CASSLVGLANNEQFF
TRBJ1-2	-	-	TRBV5-6	TGTGCCAGCAGCGCCCTGGACATTGGCTACACCTTC	CASSALDIGYTF
TRBJ1-6	-	TRBD1	TRBV5-1	TGCGCCAGCAGCTCCAACCCACCGGGACAGGGGAATAATTCACCCCTCCACTTT	CASSSNPPGQGNNSPLHF
TRBJ2-1	-	TRBD2	TRBV7-8	TGTGCCAGCAGCCTTACTAGCGGGAGTTTAAATGAGCAGTTCTTC	CASSLTSGSLNEQFF
TRBJ2-1	few	TRBD1	TRBV6-1	TGTGCCAGCAGGCCACAGGGGGGCTCCTACAATGAGCAGTTCTTC	CASRPQGGSYNEQFF